The clone carrying this T cell receptor beta chain was observed many times. As yet, its antigen is unknown. Germline CDR1 and CDR2: KGHSH and LQKENI. The trim removed 2 bases at V and 6 bases at J, leaving 3 bases unmatched. This CDR3 comprises 15 residues. This specimen belongs to a study of response to subunit inactivated influenza vaccine. Study results and caveats: After each seasonal influenza vaccination, few new T cells are recruited, the authors suggested.

TCRdb re-called the RT-PCR reads through MiXCR, storing one row per CDR3 protein. The sample holds approximately 570,000 distinct CDR3 sequences, 7.5% to 8.5% seen once. The sequencing used PBMCs from blood, collected less than 30 months after vaccination. The clonotype originates from a man aged 50 to 75 who received an inactivated influenza vaccine. The chain combines TRBV18 with TRBJ2-2, with TRBD1 matching over 10 bases. The CDR3 loop is CASSPGTGVPGELFF. CDR3 bases: TGTGCCAGCTCACCAGGGACAGGGGTGCCCGGGGAGCTGTTTTTT.